The T cell receptor beta chain described here comes from a study of T cells in Graves' hyperthyroidism and ophthalmopathy. With regard to this clonotype: Antigen: not known. This may be a read error: a much more frequent sequence differs by one nucleotide.

Germline CDR1 and CDR2: SGHRS and YFSETQ. The V and J ends lost 1 base and 4 bases respectively, with 14 bases between them. This CDR3 spans 15 amino acids. General observations from the study: The model foresaw ophthalmopathy a median approximately 6.1 months prior to onset.

Authors of the study amplified TCR beta CDR3 regions from RNA transcripts. The HTBI primer set was used in a first-round RT-PCR of the TCR CDR3. TCRdb re-derived calls from the multiplex PCR reads in MiXCR, one entry per CDR3 protein. Of more than 500,000 distinct CDR3 sequences detected, 12% to 15% appear once; the ten largest clones hold more than 11%. This TCR was sampled from a woman in her forties with Graves' hyperthyroidism. The V and J genes are TRBV5-1 and TRBJ1-1; possible D gene TRBD1, 6 bases. The sequencing sample was made of blood. CDR3 sequence: CASSLTGNSCTEAFF. The DNA of the CDR3 is TGCGCCAGCAGCTTGACAGGGAATTCATGCACTGAAGCTTTCTTT.